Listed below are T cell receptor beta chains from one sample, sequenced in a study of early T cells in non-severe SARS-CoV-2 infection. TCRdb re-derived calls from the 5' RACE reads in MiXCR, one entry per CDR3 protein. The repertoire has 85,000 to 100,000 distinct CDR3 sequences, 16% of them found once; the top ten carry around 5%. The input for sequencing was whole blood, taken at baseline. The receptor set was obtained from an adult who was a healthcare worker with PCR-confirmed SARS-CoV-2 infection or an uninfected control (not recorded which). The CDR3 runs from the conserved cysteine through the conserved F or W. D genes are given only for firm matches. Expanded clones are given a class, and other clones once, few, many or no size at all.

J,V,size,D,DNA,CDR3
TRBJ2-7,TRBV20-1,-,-,TGCAGTGCTAGAGCTAGGGGAACCTACGAGCAGTACTTC,CSARARGTYEQYF
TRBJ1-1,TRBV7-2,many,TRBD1,TGTGCCAGCAGCTTACAGGGGGTGAACACTGAAGCTTTCTTT,CASSLQGVNTEAFF
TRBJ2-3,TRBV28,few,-,TGTGCCAGCAGTTTAGGACAGCCCACAGATACGCAGTATTTT,CASSLGQPTDTQYF
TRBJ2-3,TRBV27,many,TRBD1,TGTGCCAGCAGTAAACGACGGGACAGGGGGCGCATGGATACGCAGTATTTT,CASSKRRDRGRMDTQYF
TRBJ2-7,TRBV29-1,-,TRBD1,TGCAGCGTTGAAGATGAGGACAGGGGCAGGGAGCAGTACTTC,CSVEDEDRGREQYF
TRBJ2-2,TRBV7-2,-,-,TGTGCCAGCAGCTCACAGGGAAACGGGGAGCTGTTTTTT,CASSSQGNGELFF
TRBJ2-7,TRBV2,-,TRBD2,TGTGCCAGCAGTGAAGCGCGGATAGCGGGAGGGGACTACGAGCAGTACTTC,CASSEARIAGGDYEQYF
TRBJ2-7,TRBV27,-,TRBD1,TGTGCCAGCAGTCCCCGGGACAGAGAGCCCTACGAGCAGTACTTC,CASSPRDREPYEQYF
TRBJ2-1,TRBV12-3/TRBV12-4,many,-,TGTGCCAGCAGTTTACGGGCCGCCTACAATGAGCAGTTCTTC,CASSLRAAYNEQFF
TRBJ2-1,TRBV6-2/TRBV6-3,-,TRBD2,TGTGCCAGCAGTTACGAAAGGAGCGGGAGGACTGAGCAGTTCTTC,CASSYERSGRTEQFF
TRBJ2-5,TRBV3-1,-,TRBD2,TGTGCCAGCACGATTAGCGGGCGAGAGACCCAGTACTTC,CASTISGRETQYF
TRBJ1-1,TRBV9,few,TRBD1,TGTGCCAGCAGCGTAGGACAGGGGCTAATGAACACTGAAGCTTTCTTT,CASSVGQGLMNTEAFF
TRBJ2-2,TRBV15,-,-,TGTGCCACCAGCAGAAACACCGGGGAGCTGTTTTTT,CATSRNTGELFF
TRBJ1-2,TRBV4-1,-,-,TGCGCCAGCATGGGGGGAATCGGCTACACCTTC,CASMGGIGYTF
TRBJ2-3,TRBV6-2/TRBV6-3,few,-,TGTGCCAGCAGTTACCGGATTCCTGGGGGAGATACGCAGTATTTT,CASSYRIPGGDTQYF
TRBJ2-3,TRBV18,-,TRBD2,TGTGCCAGCTCCGACTCATTAGCGGGATTGACAGATACGCAGTATTTT,CASSDSLAGLTDTQYF
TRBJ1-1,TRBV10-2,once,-,TGCGCCAGCAGAGCACAGTACAACACTGAAGCTTTCTTT,CASRAQYNTEAFF
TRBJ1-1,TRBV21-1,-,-,TGTGCCAGCAGCCCACCACGGGGAGGGCTGCGCACTGAAGCTTTCTTT,CASSPPRGGLRTEAFF
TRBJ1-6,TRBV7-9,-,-,TGTGCCAGCAGCCTTGGGGGGATCGATTCACCCCTCCACTTT,CASSLGGIDSPLHF
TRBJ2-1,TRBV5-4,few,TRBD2,TGTGCCAGCAGCCCTTTAGCGGGGCTCTACAATGAGCAGTTCTTC,CASSPLAGLYNEQFF
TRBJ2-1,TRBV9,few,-,TGTGCCAGCAGCCCAGAGGGGCTGGTGGGCAATGAGCAGTTCTTC,CASSPEGLVGNEQFF
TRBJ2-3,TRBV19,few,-,TGTGCCAGTAGCCACCCCTCCCTCCCCGATACGCAGTATTTT,CASSHPSLPDTQYF
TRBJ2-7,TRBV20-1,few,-,TGCAGTGCTAGAGATCCCACCACTTACGAGCAGTACTTC,CSARDPTTYEQYF
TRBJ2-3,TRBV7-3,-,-,TGTGCCAGCAGCGAGACTCTGGGTACGCAGTATTTT,CASSETLGTQYF
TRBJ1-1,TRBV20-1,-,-,TGCAGTGTTGAGGATGGCGCTGAAGCTTTCTTT,CSVEDGAEAFF
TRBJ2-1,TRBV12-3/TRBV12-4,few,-,TGTGCCAGCAGTTTATTCGGGACGGGAAATGAGCAGTTCTTC,CASSLFGTGNEQFF
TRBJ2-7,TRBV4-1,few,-,TGCGCCAGCAGCCAAGATCCCGGGGCTCTGCAATACGAGCAGTACTTC,CASSQDPGALQYEQYF
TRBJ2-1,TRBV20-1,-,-,TGCAGTGCTAGCGGAGCTACTGGGGTCTACAATGAGCAGTTCTTC,CSASGATGVYNEQFF
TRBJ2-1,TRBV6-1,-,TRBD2,TGTGCCAGCAGTGAACGGGGGGGAGCCTCCTCCTACAATGAGCAGTTCTTC,CASSERGGASSYNEQFF
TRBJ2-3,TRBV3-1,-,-,TGTGCCAGCCGTGGCACAGATACGCAGTATTTT,CASRGTDTQYF
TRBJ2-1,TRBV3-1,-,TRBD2,TGTGCCAGCAGCCAACTAGCGGGGATAAACAATGAGCAGTTCTTC,CASSQLAGINNEQFF
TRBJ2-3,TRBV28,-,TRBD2,TGTGCCAGCAGTTCGACCCTAGCGGGAGGGCCGGATACGCAGTATTTT,CASSSTLAGGPDTQYF
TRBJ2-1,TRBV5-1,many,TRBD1,TGCGCCAGCAGCTTAACCGAGGGACAGGGCCACAATGAGCAGTTCTTC,CASSLTEGQGHNEQFF
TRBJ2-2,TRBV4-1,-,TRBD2,TGCGCCAGCAGCCAAGATCCCCTAGCGGGAGGATCAACGGGGGAGCTGTTTTTT,CASSQDPLAGGSTGELFF
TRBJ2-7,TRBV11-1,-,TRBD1,TGTGCCAGCAGCAACGAACAGGGGAGACACTTC,CASSNEQGRHF
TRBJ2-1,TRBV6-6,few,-,TGTGCCAGCAGTTACTCAGTGGGAGTCCCCTACAATGAGCAGTTCTTC,CASSYSVGVPYNEQFF
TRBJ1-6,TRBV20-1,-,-,TGCAGTGCCTCCCGGGGGCCCTCGCCCTATAATTCACCCCTCCACTTT,CSASRGPSPYNSPLHF
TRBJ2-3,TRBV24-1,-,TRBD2,TGTGCCACCAGTGATCCCCGGACTAGCGGGAGGGCTACAGATACGCAGTATTTT,CATSDPRTSGRATDTQYF
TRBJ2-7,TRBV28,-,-,TGTGCCAGCAGTGCTTGGACAGACAAGTCCCACGAGCAGTACTTC,CASSAWTDKSHEQYF
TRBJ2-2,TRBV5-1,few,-,TGCGCCAGCAGCTCCGCCGGGCGGTACACCGGGGAGCTGTTTTTT,CASSSAGRYTGELFF
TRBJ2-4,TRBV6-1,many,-,TGTGCCAGCAGTGAATACGGGGAAGCCAAAAACATTCAGTACTTC,CASSEYGEAKNIQYF
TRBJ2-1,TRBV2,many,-,TGTGCCGGTGGGGACGGTTACAATGAGCAGTTCTTC,CAGGDGYNEQFF
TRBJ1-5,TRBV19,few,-,TGTGCCACACGCCAATCCCAGGGTAGCAATCAGCCCCAGCATTTT,CATRQSQGSNQPQHF
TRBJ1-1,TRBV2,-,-,TGTGCCAGCAGTAATCAAGGGTCTGAAGCTTTCTTT,CASSNQGSEAFF
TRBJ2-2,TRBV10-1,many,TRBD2,TGCGCCAGCAGTCTAGCGGGAGTAGCCGGGGAGCTGTTTTTT,CASSLAGVAGELFF
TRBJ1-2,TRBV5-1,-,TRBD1,TGCGCCAGCAGCTCGGCTTCAACAGGGGGGTCTGGCTACACCTTC,CASSSASTGGSGYTF
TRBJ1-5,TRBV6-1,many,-,TGTGCCAGTGAGGCCCGGGACGGAGGGAATCAGCCCCAGCATTTT,CASEARDGGNQPQHF
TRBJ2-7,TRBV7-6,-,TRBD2,TGTGCCAGCAGTACTAGCGGGAGGGCCAAGCAGTACTTC,CASSTSGRAKQYF
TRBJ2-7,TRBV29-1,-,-,TGCAGCGTCCTGTTGGAGGTCGCCACCTACGAGCAGTACTTC,CSVLLEVATYEQYF
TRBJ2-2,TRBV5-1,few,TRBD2,TGCGCCAGCAGCTTGTTCCCTAGTCAGCGGGAGACCGGGGAGCTGTTTTTT,CASSLFPSQRETGELFF
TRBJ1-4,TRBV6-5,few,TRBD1,TGTGCCAGCACCAGAGGACAGGGCGAGAAACTGTTTTTT,CASTRGQGEKLFF
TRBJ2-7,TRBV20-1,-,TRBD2,TGCAGTGCTAGAAGACTAGCGGGAGGGGGCTACGAGCAGTACTTC,CSARRLAGGGYEQYF
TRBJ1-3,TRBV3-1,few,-,TGTGCCAGCAGCCGGGGGGACTCTGGAAACACCATATATTTT,CASSRGDSGNTIYF